This T cell receptor (beta chain) stems from a study of T cell responses to AZD1222 COVID-19 vaccine. Sequenced by immunoSEQ multiplex PCR; TCRdb stores in-frame clones only, minus some. Of roughly 180,000 clones listed, 85% to 95% are singletons. CDR1 is WNHNN and CDR2 is SYGVQD in the germline V gene (reference sequence). The CDR3 has 11 residues. V shed 5 bases and J shed 8 bases, with 9 bases lying between them. This clone was counted once. This receptor was obtained from an adult who received the MenACWY meningococcal vaccine as a control. The chain links TRBV10-1 to TRBJ1-1; D is unresolved. The specimen was peripheral blood, collected 28 days after the second dose of the MenACWY control vaccine. This chain's CDR3 is CASSHGLEAFF. For the CDR3, the DNA is TGCGCCAGCAGTCACGGACTCGAAGCTTTCTTT.